This entry is about one TCR beta chain. Looked up from germline, CDR1 is LNHDA and CDR2 is SQIVND (reference sequence). The CDR3 spans 13 residues. V shed 6 bases and J shed 10 bases, with 15 bases lying between them. The sample comes from a study of shared clonotypes between healthy human individuals. The repertoire was sequenced with immunoSEQ multiplex PCR; TCRdb's copy has only in-frame clones and lacks some. The data hold 2 million to 3 million clones, with approximately 94% observed a single time. This rearrangement joins TRBV19 to TRBJ1-4; D remains unclear. This sequence originates from a man aged 18 to 29 in good health. Some clones in this sample may be carry-over from other donors' samples. The sequencing sample was made of naive CD4+ T cells from PBMCs. Specified subset: CD45RA+ positively selected. CDR3 in amino acids: CASRPVPGGKLFF. In nucleotides, the CDR3 is TGTGCCAGTAGGCCCGTACCCGGTGGAAAACTGTTTTTT.